The 9 T cell receptor beta chains given below trace back to one sample, sequenced in a study of T-cell memory formation after mild COVID-19. TCRdb used MiXCR to reprocess the 5' RACE reads, holding one entry per CDR3 protein. The sample carries 450,000 to 650,000 distinct CDR3 sequences, roughly 17% recorded once. Sequencing used PBMCs or a T cell subset sorted from them (not recorded which). The receptors were sampled from an adult woman who had mild COVID-19 (a few samples of this study predate the infection). Cell type and time point are not known.

The chain links TRBV4-2 to TRBJ2-7; unclear D gene. V gave up 0 bases and J gave up 0 bases, with 9 bases separating them. The CDR3 consists of 15 residues. Germline assignment: CDR1 LGHNA and CDR2 YNFKEQ. The CDR3 spells CASSQDYSYSYEQYF. The CDR3 DNA reads TGTGCCAGCAGCCAAGACTACAGCTACTCCTACGAGCAGTACTTC.

This clonotype occurred many times. The rearrangement uses TRBV30 and TRBJ2-5; 10 positions match TRBD2. The CDR3 totals 15 residues. Trimming removed 2 bases from V and 1 base from J; junction bases left unmatched: 4. Germline CDR1 reads GTSNPN; CDR2 reads SVGIG (reference sequence). CDR3 sequence (DNA): TGTGCCTGGAGTCTAGCGGGGGCCGCCCAAGAGACCCAGTACTTC. Translation: CAWSLAGAAQETQYF.

The V and J genes are TRBV7-2 and TRBJ1-2; D is undetermined. The V gene's germline CDR1 is SGHTA and CDR2 FQGNSA. V lost 1 base to trimming and J lost 3 bases, with 9 bases between them. The CDR3 loop spans 14 amino acids. CDR3 residues: CASSLGPSDYGYTF. The CDR3 bases are TGTGCCAGCAGCTTAGGGCCCTCGGACTATGGCTACACCTTC.

The chain recombines TRBV7-4 with TRBJ1-2; 7 bases match TRBD1. Trimming took 3 bases from V and 4 from J; bases not matched to a gene: 11. The CDR3 extends over 16 amino acids. Germline CDR1 is SGHVT and CDR2 is SQSDAQ. In DNA, the CDR3 is TGTGCCAGCAGCTTCTACTTCCAGGACAGGTCCTATGGCTACACCTTC. Protein: CASSFYFQDRSYGYTF.

There are a few counts of this clonotype. Possible read error: a much larger clone is one base away. This chain joins TRBV7-6 and TRBJ2-7; the match to TRBD1 covers 8 bases. The CDR3 is 13 amino acids. With 5 bases clipped from V and 5 bases from J, the junction kept 5 bases outside the gene matches. Germline V lookup: CDR1 SGHVS, CDR2 FNYEAQ. CDR3: CASSPDRAHEQYF. CDR3 DNA sequence: TGTGCCAGCAGCCCGGACAGGGCCCACGAGCAGTACTTC.

This clonotype occurred a few times. The V and J genes are TRBV6-2 or TRBV6-3 and TRBJ1-1, with D perhaps TRBD1 (6 bases). Germline values: CDR1 MNHEY, CDR2 SVGEGT. CDR3 length: 15 amino acids. Trimming left V 5 bases short and J 3 bases short, with 16 bases between. The CDR3 nucleotides read TGTGCCAGCAGTCCTAGACAGGAGACCTACACTGAAGCTTTCTTT. This encodes CASSPRQETYTEAFF.

This chain links TRBV24-1 with TRBJ2-2; D unresolved. The V and J ends lost 5 bases and 0 bases respectively, with 6 bases between them. The V gene's germline CDR1 is KGHDR and CDR2 SFDVKD. The CDR3 consists of 14 residues. In DNA, the CDR3 is TGTGCCACCAGTGGCCGGGCGAACACCGGGGAGCTGTTTTTT. It yields the protein CATSGRANTGELFF.

The genes are TRBV5-1 and TRBJ2-1; 7 bases are shared with TRBD1. This CDR3 region has 15 residues. CDR1 is SGHRS, CDR2 YFSETQ, per germline. With 0 bases clipped from V and 7 bases from J, the junction kept 7 bases outside the gene matches. The CDR3 is CASSLGTGRGNEQFF. The CDR3 bases are TGCGCCAGCAGCTTGGGGACAGGTAGAGGGAATGAGCAGTTCTTC. The full variable domain, its missing parts supplied by reference TRBV5-1 and TRBJ2-1, is KAGVTQTPRYLIKTRGQQVTLSCSPISGHRSVSWYQQTPGQGLQFLFEYFSETQRNKGNFPGRFSGRQFSNSRSEMNVSTLELGDSALYLCASSLGTGRGNEQFFGPGTRLTVL.

The chain couples TRBV29-1 to TRBJ1-1; D gene unclear. With 3 bases removed from V and 4 bases from J, the gap between germline ends came to 9 bases. CDR1 is SQVTM and CDR2 is ANQGSEA in the germline V gene. This CDR3 is built from 12 residues. CDR3 sequence (DNA): TGCAGCGTTGACCCGGGGAGCACTGAAGCTTTCTTT. It encodes CSVDPGSTEAFF.